This T cell receptor (beta chain) was obtained from a study of blood T cell repertoires in COVID-19. The assay was immunoSEQ multiplex PCR, and TCRdb's table has in-frame clones only and misses some. Here the sample spans roughly 59,000 clones, approximately 80% being singletons. From germline, CDR1 is MNHEY and CDR2 SVGAGI. The V and J ends lost 2 bases and 5 bases respectively, with 10 bases between them. The CDR3 loop spans 13 amino acids. The sample consisted of peripheral blood. The chain is built from TRBV6-5 and TRBJ2-7; weak D call: TRBD2 (6 bases). The sequence derives from a human donor in a cohort sampled during active COVID-19. The CDR3 loop is CASSYTTGDEQYF. DNA of the CDR3: TGTGCCAGCAGTTACACGACGGGGGACGAGCAGTACTTC.